The 31 T cell receptor beta chains given below trace back to one sample, sequenced in a study of blood T cell repertoires in COVID-19. Some clones are missing from TCRdb's copy, which holds only in-frame ones; the method was immunoSEQ multiplex PCR. The sample has almost 400,000 clones; roughly 90% are singletons. Sequencing input: PBMCs or T cells enriched from blood (not recorded which). These receptor sequences come from a woman aged 25 to 45 with acute COVID-19.

The rearrangement joins TRBV6-5 to TRBJ2-7; 10 bases align to TRBD1. Germline loops: CDR1 MNHEY, CDR2 SVGAGI. This CDR3 region has 15 residues. V dropped 5 bases and J dropped 4; count of bases not matched to a gene: 8. CDR3 bases: TGTGCCAGCAGTCCAACCGGGACAGGGGCTTACGAGCAGTACTTC. This sequence encodes CASSPTGTGAYEQYF.

This sequence joins TRBV4-1 and TRBJ1-5; a weak D match, TRBD1 (6 bases). Trimming removed 2 bases from V and 4 bases from J, with 9 bases in between. The CDR3 totals 14 residues. The V gene's germline CDR1 is MGHRA and CDR2 YSYEKL. This CDR3 is CASSQRQANQPQHF. DNA for the CDR3: TGCGCCAGCAGCCAAAGACAGGCTAATCAGCCCCAGCATTTT.

The CDR3 bases are TGCAGCGTTGAATCTTGGCGGGGGCGATCCTACAATGAGCAGTTCTTC. Residues: CSVESWRGRSYNEQFF. J is TRBJ2-1 and V is TRBV29-1, with a tentative D call TRBD2 (7 bases). Germline V CDR1 and CDR2: SQVTM, ANQGSEA. Trimming pared 2 bases from V and 1 base from J, leaving 15 bases between. This CDR3 contains 16 residues.

This rearrangement joins TRBV5-1 to TRBJ2-3, with TRBD2 matching over 8 bases. Trimming at V came to 2 bases and at J to 2 bases, leaving 7 bases not matched to a gene. Germline assignment: CDR1 SGHRS and CDR2 YFSETQ. This CDR3 contains 16 residues. This CDR3 reads CASSLRNSGTTDTQYF. CDR3 in DNA: TGCGCCAGCAGCTTACGAAATAGCGGGACCACAGATACGCAGTATTTT.

CDR3 region: CAWTSPGDSGGYTF. The CDR3 DNA sequence: TGTGCCTGGACCTCTCCAGGGGATTCTGGTGGCTACACCTTC. The rearrangement uses TRBV30 and TRBJ1-2, with a possible D match to TRBD1 (6 bases). This CDR3 spans 14 amino acids. Germline CDR1 is GTSNPN and CDR2 is SVGIG (reference sequence). Trimming took off 4 bases at V and 7 bases at J, with 19 bases between the two ends.

The rearrangement joins TRBV19 to TRBJ2-3, with 8 bases that match TRBD1. Germline CDR1 is LNHDA and CDR2 is SQIVND (reference sequence). This CDR3 has 15 residues. The J segment lost 3 bases and the V segment lost 7 bases, leaving 9 bases of the junction unmatched. The CDR3 DNA reads as TGTGCCAGTACTAGGACAGGGTCCAGGACAGATACGCAGTATTTT. Its translation: CASTRTGSRTDTQYF.

The chain is built from TRBV19 and TRBJ1-4; D is unclear. Germline V gene sequence: CDR1 LNHDA, CDR2 SQIVND (reference sequence). Trimming left V 7 bases short and J 10 bases short, with 19 bases between. This CDR3 is built from 14 residues. CDR3 loop: CASIGRAPVGKLFF. The CDR3 coding sequence is TGTGCCAGTATAGGGAGGGCGCCCGTTGGAAAACTGTTTTTT.

The chain employs TRBV7-9 and TRBJ1-4; no clear D gene. This CDR3 contains 16 residues. V was cut by 1 base and J by 0 bases, with 9 bases left in between. Per germline, CDR1 SEHNR and CDR2 FQNEAQ (reference sequence). In nucleotides, the CDR3 is TGTGCCAGCAGCTTAGGGATGGGAGCAACTAATGAAAAACTGTTTTTT. Amino acid sequence: CASSLGMGATNEKLFF.

CDR3 coding DNA: TGCGCCAGCAGCTTCGGCAGGGGGTCCCCTAATGAAAAACTGTTTTTT. It codes for CASSFGRGSPNEKLFF. The chain joins TRBV5-1 to TRBJ1-4; 7 bases fit TRBD1. The CDR3 covers 16 residues. Germline CDR1 is SGHRS and CDR2 is YFSETQ. J gave up 3 bases and V 2 bases, and 7 bases lay outside the gene matches.

This clone was seen a few times. The chain recombines TRBV5-4 with TRBJ1-1; D gene unclear. Trimming removed 5 bases at V and 3 bases at J, with 5 bases between. The germline CDR1 and CDR2 sequences are SGHNT and YYREEE (reference sequence). This CDR3 is 11 amino acids long. CDR3 coding DNA: TGTGCCAGCAGTCGTGACACTGAAGCTTTCTTT. Protein: CASSRDTEAFF. The full variable domain, its missing parts supplied by reference TRBV5-4 and TRBJ1-1, is ETGVTQSPTHLIKTRGQQVTLRCSSQSGHNTVSWYQQALGQGPQFIFQYYREEENGRGNFPPRFSGLQFPNYSSELNVNALELDDSALYLCASSRDTEAFFGQGTRLTVV.

The chain combines TRBV5-1 with TRBJ2-2, with D possibly matching TRBD1 (6 bases). The CDR3 spans 15 residues. Germline CDR1 is SGHRS and CDR2 is YFSETQ. V was pared by 6 bases and J by 6 bases, with 18 bases between. The CDR3 sequence: CASTETNRAAGELFF. The CDR3 nucleotides read TGCGCCAGCACAGAAACCAACAGGGCCGCCGGGGAGCTGTTTTTT.

In nucleotides, the CDR3 is TGTGCCAGCAGTGGGGCAAACGTGGCAGGGGCCAACGTCCTGACTTTC. It encodes CASSGANVAGANVLTF. J is TRBJ2-6 and V is TRBV2, with no clear D. The CDR3 runs 16 residues. Trimming shortened V by 4 bases and J by 4 bases, and 14 bases separated the two germline ends. CDR1 and CDR2 from the germline V gene are SNHLY and FYNNEI.

This chain uses TRBV5-1 with TRBJ1-1; D is unresolved. CDR1 is SGHRS and CDR2 is YFSETQ in the germline V gene. V lost 4 bases and J lost 1, with 11 bases in between. The CDR3 covers 14 residues. For the CDR3, the DNA is TGCGCCAGCAGCGCGGAGCCACAGAACACTGAAGCTTTCTTT. It codes for CASSAEPQNTEAFF.

This rearrangement joins TRBV6-2 or TRBV6-3 to TRBJ2-1; 10 nucleotides match TRBD1. V was clipped by 5 bases and J by 7 bases; unmatched bases: 11. CDR1 and CDR2 (germline): MNHEY, SVGEGT. The CDR3 length is 16 residues. This CDR3 reads CASSPGGQGRRNEQFF. DNA for the CDR3: TGTGCCAGCAGTCCCGGGGGACAGGGGAGGCGGAATGAGCAGTTCTTC.

The chain links TRBV6-5 to TRBJ2-5; TRBD1 agrees at 8 bases. The trim removed 6 bases at V and 3 bases at J, leaving 6 bases unmatched. This CDR3 spans 14 amino acids. Germline values: CDR1 MNHEY, CDR2 SVGAGI. The CDR3 is CASRAGGRKETQYF. CDR3 in DNA: TGTGCCAGCAGGGCAGGGGGCCGGAAAGAGACCCAGTACTTC.

The chain combines TRBV5-1 with TRBJ2-3; 8 nucleotides align to TRBD2. The CDR3 consists of 16 residues. Germline V gene sequence: CDR1 SGHRS, CDR2 YFSETQ. After removal of 3 bases from V and 3 bases from J, the junction contained 9 bases not matched to a gene. CDR3 in amino acids: CASSSLVAGLTDTQYF. The CDR3 nucleotides read TGCGCCAGCAGCTCCCTAGTAGCGGGGCTTACAGATACGCAGTATTTT.

This clone was seen once. The chain recombines TRBV6-5 with TRBJ2-1; TRBD1 agrees at 8 bases. V shed 6 bases and J 6 bases; nucleotides not matched to a gene: 10. Germline V gene data show CDR1 as MNHEY and CDR2 as SVGAGI. The length of the CDR3 is 15 residues. This CDR3 reads CASRSGTGRFNEQFF. CDR3 DNA: TGTGCCAGCAGATCCGGGACAGGACGGTTCAATGAGCAGTTCTTC.

The V call is TRBV2, the J call TRBJ1-6; tentative D call: TRBD1 (6 bases). Germline V lookup: CDR1 SNHLY, CDR2 FYNNEI. Trimming shortened V by 10 bases and J by 0 bases, and 13 bases separated the two germline ends. The CDR3 totals 15 residues. CDR3 sequence: CATDRESSYNSPLHF. DNA of the CDR3: TGTGCCACGGACAGAGAGAGCTCCTATAATTCACCCCTCCACTTT.

The rearrangement joins TRBV6-2 or TRBV6-3 to TRBJ1-1; no clear D. Trimming took off 6 bases at V and 10 bases at J, with 18 bases between the two ends. Germline lookup yields CDR1 MNHEY and CDR2 SVGEGT. This CDR3 region has 13 residues. Here the CDR3 DNA reads TGTGCCAGCAGCCCGGAGGGCCCCCCAACAGCTTTCTTT. Protein: CASSPEGPPTAFF.

The V call is TRBV11-3, the J call TRBJ2-7; 8 bases align to TRBD1. V dropped 1 base and J dropped 1; count of bases not matched to a gene: 3. This CDR3 is built from 15 residues. CDR1 is SGHNT and CDR2 is YENEEA in the germline V gene. CDR3 loop: CASSLGQGLSYEQYF. CDR3 in DNA: TGTGCCAGCAGCTTAGGACAGGGGCTGTCCTACGAGCAGTACTTC.

The gene calls are TRBV5-6 and TRBJ1-6; D gene uncertain. Looked up from germline, CDR1 is SGHDT and CDR2 is YYEEEE. This CDR3 is built from 16 residues. V was cut by 0 bases and J by 10 bases, with 17 bases left in between. In DNA form, the CDR3 reads TGTGCCAGCAGCTTGGCCTCGGGGTTCGCAACCTCACCCCTCCACTTT. This sequence encodes CASSLASGFATSPLHF.

This chain links TRBV23-1 with TRBJ2-6, with a tentative D call TRBD1 (5 bases). TRBV23-1 is placed among ORFs of uncertain function. V was trimmed by 11 bases and J by 0 bases, leaving 14 bases between them. The CDR3 runs to 15 residues. CDR3 residues: CARRIRVSGANVLTF. In DNA form, the CDR3 reads TGCGCCCGCCGAATCAGGGTCTCTGGGGCCAACGTCCTGACTTTC.

This chain links TRBV9 with TRBJ1-1; TRBD1 is a possible D gene (6 bases). V lost 7 bases and J lost 5, with 18 bases in between. The CDR3 loop spans 14 amino acids. Germline lookup yields CDR1 SGDLS and CDR2 YYNGEE. The chain's CDR3 is CASGAETGWTEAFF. CDR3 sequence (DNA): TGTGCCAGCGGGGCAGAGACAGGTTGGACTGAAGCTTTCTTT.

V gene TRBV19 combines with J gene TRBJ1-5; no reliable D call. The CDR3 has 15 residues. V gave up 5 bases and J gave up 2 bases, with 13 bases separating them. Germline loops: CDR1 LNHDA, CDR2 SQIVND (reference sequence). DNA for the CDR3: TGTGCCAGTAGTTGGAGTCCCGTTCGCAATCAGCCCCAGCATTTT. Protein sequence: CASSWSPVRNQPQHF.

The genes are TRBV4-1 and TRBJ2-1; D gene ambiguous. This CDR3 has 13 amino acids. With 5 bases removed from V and 5 bases from J, the gap between germline ends came to 10 bases. Germline-derived CDR1 and CDR2 are MGHRA and YSYEKL. CDR3 bases: TGCGCCAGCAGCGAAATTTCAGACAATGAGCAGTTCTTC. It encodes CASSEISDNEQFF.

The J gene is TRBJ1-2, the V gene TRBV10-2; no firm D call. This CDR3 comprises 13 residues. V lost 2 bases and J 4 bases, leaving 8 bases between the germline ends. CDR1 is WSHSY, CDR2 SAAADI, per germline. This CDR3 reads CASSEQAGYGYTF. The CDR3 coding sequence is TGCGCCAGCAGTGAGCAGGCGGGCTATGGCTACACCTTC.

This sequence joins TRBV10-1 and TRBJ2-3; weak D call: TRBD2 (7 bases). The CDR3 has 14 amino acids. Germline CDR1 and CDR2: WNHNN and SYGVQD (reference sequence). V lost 6 bases and J 2 bases, leaving 12 bases between the germline ends. This chain's CDR3 is CASSLGGDTDTQYF. The CDR3 coding sequence is TGCGCCAGCAGCTTAGGGGGGGACACAGATACGCAGTATTTT.

This clone has just one count. The V and J genes are TRBV2 and TRBJ1-5; TRBD1 is a possible D gene (5 bases). The CDR3 is 14 residues long. Trimming stripped 4 bases from V and 4 bases from J, with 11 bases between. Germline assignment: CDR1 SNHLY and CDR2 FYNNEI. The DNA for the CDR3 is TGTGCCAGCAGTGGCCGGGGGGAAAATCAGCCCCAGCATTTT. It translates to CASSGRGENQPQHF.

Points on this clone: Different DNA sequences within this sample yield the same CDR3. V is TRBV6-4 and J is TRBJ2-3; a weak D match, TRBD2 (6 bases). This CDR3 is built from 14 residues. V lost 3 bases, J lost 1 base, and 8 bases lay in between. Germline CDR1 and CDR2: MRHNA and SNTAGT. The CDR3 sequence: CASSEGGGTDTQYF. The CDR3 DNA sequence: TGTGCCAGCAGTGAGGGGGGAGGCACAGATACGCAGTATTTT.

This chain connects TRBV6-6 to TRBJ1-1; TRBD1 might be the D (6 bases). Between the trimmed V and J ends, which lost 9 bases and 1 base, there was a span of 12 bases. The CDR3 is 13 amino acids. The V gene's germline CDR1 is MNHNY and CDR2 SVGAGI (reference sequence). The DNA for the CDR3 is TGTGCCAGTGCCGGGACACCGAACACTGAAGCTTTCTTT. Translating it yields CASAGTPNTEAFF.

The chain carries TRBV19 and TRBJ2-7; D not certain. CDR3 size: 14 residues. Germline V CDR1 and CDR2: LNHDA, SQIVND (reference sequence). V shed 1 base and J shed 3 bases, with 10 bases lying between them. CDR3 residues: CASSIAGEFYEQYF. DNA of the CDR3: TGTGCCAGTAGTATAGCCGGAGAGTTCTACGAGCAGTACTTC.